This T cell receptor beta chain is drawn from a study of blood T cells in healthy people across ages. Overall study: Per every two T cells, about one barcoded beta molecule was captured by template switching.

The study's findings and limits: CMV infection status of these donors was not known.

Through a sample-barcoded 5' primer and a J-beta primer mix, a second PCR was run for roughly 6 to 12 cycles. Tagging of each cDNA molecule was performed by a template-switch adaptor with 12 random nucleotides. TCRdb called the 5' RACE reads again in MiXCR, with one record for every CDR3 protein. The sample lists about 800,000 distinct CDR3 sequences, around 45% occurring once. This clonotype was picked up a small number of times. Antigen unknown. Samples each had at least 5 micrograms of total RNA extracted. The source is a man older than 75 in good health. Sequencing input: blood.

The CDR3 DNA reads TGTGCCAGCAGCGTTAGGAACGGGTTCACAGATACGCAGTATTTT. Encoded protein: CASSVRNGFTDTQYF. The J gene is TRBJ2-3, the V gene TRBV9; D uncertain. The V and J ends lost 2 bases and 2 bases respectively, with 12 bases between them. Germline V gives CDR1 SGDLS, CDR2 YYNGEE. This CDR3 spans 15 amino acids.